This T cell receptor beta chain was captured by sequencing in a study of T-cell memory formation after mild COVID-19. This clonotype was detected only a few times. Germline values: CDR1 SGHDT, CDR2 YYEEEE. This CDR3 has 16 amino acids. V shed 1 base and J 3 bases; nucleotides not matched to a gene: 6. TCRdb redid the calling of the 5' RACE reads with MiXCR, one entry per CDR3 protein. The profile covers 140,000 to 150,000 distinct CDR3 sequences, with around 27% appearing a single time and approximately 25% taken by the ten largest. The sequenced sample was PBMCs or a T cell subset sorted from them (not recorded which). The rearrangement links TRBV5-6 to TRBJ2-7, with 11 nucleotides matching TRBD1. This sequence was found in an adult woman who had mild COVID-19 (a few samples of this study predate the infection). Cell type and time point are not known. For the CDR3, the DNA is TGTGCCAGCAGCTTGACCCCCGGGACAGGGGGCTACGAGCAGTACTTC. Amino acid sequence: CASSLTPGTGGYEQYF. Variable domain in full (rest from reference TRBV5-6 and TRBJ2-7): DAGVTQSPTHLIKTRGQQVTLRCSPKSGHDTVSWYQQALGQGPQFIFQYYEEEERQRGNFPDRFSGHQFPNYSSELNVNALLLGDSALYLCASSLTPGTGGYEQYFGPGTRLTVT.